This T cell receptor beta chain was found in a study of blood T cell repertoires in COVID-19. Looking at the study overall: Whether acute or convalescent, the COVID-19 samples came from the United States, Italy and Spain. The analysed material was cDNA or gDNA that came from T cells, B-cell-depleted T cells, or PBMCs.

The ends lost 7 bases at V and 1 base at J; junction bases unmatched: 15. The CDR3 totals 17 residues. Germline V lookup: CDR1 LNHDA, CDR2 SQIVND (reference sequence). Methods used by the authors: Researchers report that nucleated cell counts were estimated from reference gene primer amplification. Using immunoSEQ multiplex PCR, the repertoire was profiled, and TCRdb retains in-frame clones only, with some absent. V and J calls and clone size are those listed in that table; D and trimming were worked out from the DNA. The sample contains about 300,000 clones, approximately 90% of which appear only once.

The source material was peripheral blood. The chain uses TRBV19 and TRBJ2-7; 8 bases agree with TRBD2. The TCR sequence derives from a woman in her 50s with COVID-19, enrolled during active disease. CDR3 residues: CASKRSGRGRSSYEQYF. In nucleotides, the CDR3 is TGTGCCAGTAAGAGGTCGGGCCGCGGGAGGAGTTCCTACGAGCAGTACTTC.